Listed below are T cell receptor beta chains from one sample, sequenced in a study of control samples from healthy donors and cancer patients. Generated by immunoSEQ multiplex PCR, the TCRdb table keeps only in-frame clones and is missing some. The sample lists 80,000 or so clones; 94% were seen once. Specimen: blood. The receptors originated from a woman in her thirties or forties in good health. The conserved cysteine and the conserved F or W are not part of the CDR3 here.

V	J	CDR3
TRBV4-1	TRBJ2-7	ASSRDITGGARHEQY
TRBV11-2	TRBJ1-1	ASSVTGLPEAF
TRBV7-8	TRBJ2-2	ASKRGSADTGELF
TRBV29-1	TRBJ1-1	SVERVNTEAF
TRBV7-2	TRBJ1-6	AGSIQGNNSPLH
TRBV19	TRBJ1-1	ASSIGELPHYTEAF
TRBV3-1/TRBV3-2	TRBJ1-1	ASSPGRANTEAF
TRBV7-6	TRBJ2-2	ASSSLTSGNTGELF
TRBV12-5	TRBJ1-3	ASGLVPKEGLSGNTIY
TRBV5-4	TRBJ2-2	ASRKDRYTGELF
TRBV28	TRBJ1-1	ASYPTPNTEAF
TRBV14	TRBJ2-1	ASSQEGLAGAYSYNEQF
TRBV5-4	TRBJ1-1	ASSWDRAPEAF
TRBV4-1	TRBJ2-2	ASSAHNTGELF
TRBV7-8	TRBJ2-1	ASSSGVAGGPYNEQF
TRBV2	TRBJ2-3	ASREGIGDTQY
TRBV18	TRBJ2-3	ASSPSWFQGESTDTQY
TRBV3-1/TRBV3-2	TRBJ2-7	ASSQVASIYEQY
TRBV5-4	TRBJ2-2	ASSRTQPGGELF
TRBV6-1	TRBJ2-3	ASSEAWGTDTQY
TRBV7-9	TRBJ2-6	ASSEKSSGANVLT
TRBV7-8	TRBJ2-2	ASSLVEGVGELF
TRBV7-9	TRBJ1-5	ASSLPGTDNQPQH
TRBV6-5	TRBJ1-6	ASSPWGGARSPLH
TRBV7-2	TRBJ2-4	ASSTNGLAGGPRNIQY
TRBV4-1	TRBJ1-5	ASSQDSRGLQPQH
TRBV5-1	TRBJ2-1	ASSRGQGANEQF
TRBV5-8	TRBJ1-2	ASSSGQPLNYGYT
TRBV13	TRBJ1-2	ASRFTGGIYGYT
TRBV2	TRBJ1-2	ASTGQGAPYGYT
TRBV6-5	TRBJ2-5	ASRTGSGKETQY
TRBV27	TRBJ1-2	ASSPQGTNYGYT
TRBV5-1	TRBJ1-1	ASSLRGGGGNTEAF